This T cell receptor beta chain was captured by sequencing in a study of blood T cells in healthy people across ages. The germline V gene encodes CDR1 SGHKS and CDR2 YYEKEE (reference sequence). The CDR3 extends over 15 amino acids. V lost 0 bases and J lost 5, with 13 bases in between. It was with a sample-barcoded 5' primer and a J-beta primer mix that a second PCR of about 6 to 11 cycles was run. TCRdb re-analysed the 5' RACE reads in MiXCR, keeping a single row per CDR3 protein. The sample contains 700,000 or so distinct CDR3 sequences, about a fifth of which appear only once. In the case of this clonotype: What it recognizes is unknown. The CDR3 does not end in the conserved phenylalanine or tryptophan, so this is likely a read error.

Samples each had at least 5 micrograms of total RNA extracted. Study findings and constraints: More naive CD4+ cells and higher diversity were found in long-lived than in aged donors. Naive T cell percentage showed a strong correlation with the diversity of TCR beta. In older individuals, TCR beta diversity per million T cells was lower, falling roughly linearly with age.

The chain employs TRBV5-5 and TRBJ2-3; TRBD1 is a possible D gene (6 bases). The sample was blood. The sequence came from a man in his 70s in good health. This CDR3 reads CASSLDRVSGDTQYS. In DNA form, the CDR3 reads TGTGCCAGCAGCTTGGACAGGGTTTCGGGAGATACGCAGTATTCT.